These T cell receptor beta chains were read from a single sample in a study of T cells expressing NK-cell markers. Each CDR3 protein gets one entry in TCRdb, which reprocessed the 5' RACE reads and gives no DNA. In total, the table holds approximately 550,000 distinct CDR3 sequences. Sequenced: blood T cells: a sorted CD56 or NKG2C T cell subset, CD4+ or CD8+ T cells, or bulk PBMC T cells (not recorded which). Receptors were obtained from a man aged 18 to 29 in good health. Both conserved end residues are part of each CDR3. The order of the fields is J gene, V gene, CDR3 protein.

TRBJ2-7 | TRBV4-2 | CASSQGAGGGYEQYF
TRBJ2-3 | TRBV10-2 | CASSESRLSTDTQYF
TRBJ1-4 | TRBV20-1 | CSARAWVGGSSEKLFF
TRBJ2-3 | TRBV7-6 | CASSLGAGTYMDTQYF
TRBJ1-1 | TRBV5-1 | CASSWDQRHTEAFF
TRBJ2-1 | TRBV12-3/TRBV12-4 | CASTRQGGWEQFF
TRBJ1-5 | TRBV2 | CASSPGTVNQPQHF
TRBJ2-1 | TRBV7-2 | CASSLEGAAGGQFF
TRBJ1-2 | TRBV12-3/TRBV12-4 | CASRIGDSGGYTF
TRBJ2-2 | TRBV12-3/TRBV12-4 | CASSLGSGTGISGELFF
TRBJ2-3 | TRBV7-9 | CASSPIAGAGDTQYF
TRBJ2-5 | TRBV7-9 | CASSLLPASGQETQYF
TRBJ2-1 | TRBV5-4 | CASSSKIETPSQFF
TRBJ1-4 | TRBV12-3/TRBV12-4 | CASSPTVRNEKLFF
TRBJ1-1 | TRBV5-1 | CASSYRGNKGTEAFF
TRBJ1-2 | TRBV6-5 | CASSSRRLHYGYTF
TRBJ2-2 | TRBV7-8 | CASSQRDSTNTGELFF
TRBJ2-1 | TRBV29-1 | CSVAERESNEQFF
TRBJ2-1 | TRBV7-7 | CASSSSSLAGRYNEQFF
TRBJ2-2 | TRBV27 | CASRPGQGAGELFF
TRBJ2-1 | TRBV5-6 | CASSLAVVLGGQFF
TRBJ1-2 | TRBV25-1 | CASSGLTGSGYGYTF
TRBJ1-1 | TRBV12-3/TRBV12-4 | CASSAGKLNTEAFF
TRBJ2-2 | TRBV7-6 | CASSHPTSGDTGELFF
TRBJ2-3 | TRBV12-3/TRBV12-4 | CASAWAQSTDTQYF
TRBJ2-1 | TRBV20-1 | CSALPASGDNEQFF
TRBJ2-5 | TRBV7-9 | CASSVGQIEKETQYF
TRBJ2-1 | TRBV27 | CASGAPQPSYNEQFF
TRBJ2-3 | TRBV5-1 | CASSLAGQRGDTQYF
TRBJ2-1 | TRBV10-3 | CAISEETTGSSYNEQFF
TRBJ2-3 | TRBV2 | CASTPGQGITDTQYF